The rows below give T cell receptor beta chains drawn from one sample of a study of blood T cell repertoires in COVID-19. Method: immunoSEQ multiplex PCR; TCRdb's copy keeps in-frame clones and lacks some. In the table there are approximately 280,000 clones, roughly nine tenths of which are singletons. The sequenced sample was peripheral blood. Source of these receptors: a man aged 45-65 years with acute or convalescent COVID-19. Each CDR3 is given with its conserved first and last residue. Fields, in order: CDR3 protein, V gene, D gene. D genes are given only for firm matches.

cdr3_aa: CAAVGRLAGGKTQYF
v_call: TRBV30
d_call: TRBD2

cdr3_aa: CATRSSYNSPLHF
v_call: TRBV27
d_call: NA

cdr3_aa: CASSQSGGAYGYTF
v_call: TRBV3-1/TRBV3-2
d_call: NA

cdr3_aa: CASRPRFSNQPQHF
v_call: TRBV5-8
d_call: NA

cdr3_aa: CASSLSWTGELFF
v_call: TRBV5-5
d_call: NA

cdr3_aa: CASSPGGRGMDTGELFF
v_call: TRBV13
d_call: NA

cdr3_aa: CASSPSYGYTF
v_call: TRBV18
d_call: NA

cdr3_aa: CASSLAGGPGAQYF
v_call: TRBV5-4
d_call: NA

cdr3_aa: CASSPGTGRKNTEAFF
v_call: TRBV7-3
d_call: TRBD1

cdr3_aa: CASSLTGGGTGELFF
v_call: TRBV5-4
d_call: TRBD1

cdr3_aa: CASSLLGGSTDTQYF
v_call: TRBV7-3
d_call: NA

cdr3_aa: CASSTDRGGGYTF
v_call: TRBV7-3
d_call: NA

cdr3_aa: CASSATSGYNEQFF
v_call: TRBV18
d_call: TRBD2

cdr3_aa: CASSLRTGLGREQYF
v_call: TRBV5-1
d_call: TRBD1

cdr3_aa: CASSGQGGSPLHF
v_call: TRBV6-5
d_call: TRBD1

cdr3_aa: CSASGLAGNTGELFF
v_call: TRBV20-1
d_call: TRBD2

cdr3_aa: CASRRGGGEKLFF
v_call: TRBV2
d_call: NA

cdr3_aa: CSASGRGVLGQYF
v_call: TRBV20-1
d_call: NA

cdr3_aa: CASSPRLVTDTQYF
v_call: TRBV3-1/TRBV3-2
d_call: NA

cdr3_aa: CASQIRTGVQETQYF
v_call: TRBV27
d_call: NA

cdr3_aa: CASSQSQGQSYEQYF
v_call: TRBV4-1
d_call: TRBD1

cdr3_aa: CASSFRTGGYEQYF
v_call: TRBV13
d_call: TRBD1

cdr3_aa: CASSLSALSYTF
v_call: TRBV12-3/TRBV12-4
d_call: NA

cdr3_aa: CASSLRAGASGNTIYF
v_call: TRBV7-8
d_call: NA

cdr3_aa: CASSPSSGANVLTF
v_call: TRBV18
d_call: NA

cdr3_aa: CASSAYLRDRVGGEQYF
v_call: TRBV3-1/TRBV3-2
d_call: TRBD1

cdr3_aa: CASTLQQGSTEAFF
v_call: TRBV19
d_call: TRBD1